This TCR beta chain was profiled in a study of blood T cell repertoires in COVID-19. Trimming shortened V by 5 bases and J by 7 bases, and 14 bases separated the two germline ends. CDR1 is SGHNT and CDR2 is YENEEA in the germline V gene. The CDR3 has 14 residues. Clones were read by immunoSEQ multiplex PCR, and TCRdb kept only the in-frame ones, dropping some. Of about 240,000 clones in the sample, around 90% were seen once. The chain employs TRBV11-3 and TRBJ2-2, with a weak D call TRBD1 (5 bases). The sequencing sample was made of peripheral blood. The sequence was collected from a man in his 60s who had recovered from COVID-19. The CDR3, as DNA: TGTGCCAGCAGCCCAAACCAGGGTGTCGGGGAGCTGTTTTTT. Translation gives CASSPNQGVGELFF.